This T cell receptor (beta chain) was identified during a study of shared clonotypes between healthy human individuals. Across the study: Three plates each covered CD4 naive and memory; CD8 naive two, CD8 memory one. Study-level results: The low donor count limited represented genetic and exposure-history diversity. Naive subsets generally had larger estimated richness than memory subsets.

Note on this clone: What it binds is not known.

This CDR3 has 14 residues. V was pared by 4 bases and J by 2 bases, with 11 bases between. Germline V gene lookup returns CDR1 SGHRS and CDR2 YFSETQ. Assay used: immunoSEQ multiplex PCR; TCRdb lists only in-frame clones, some missing. Here the sample spans 2 million to 2.5 million clones, 80% to 95% being singletons. Material: naive CD4+ T cells from PBMCs. Stated subset: CD45RA+ positively selected. The chain couples TRBV5-1 to TRBJ2-3; no clear D. This TCR was sampled from a man younger than 35 in good health. Some clones in this sample may be carry-over from other donors' samples. The CDR3 reads CASSPGKDTDTQYF. For the CDR3, the DNA is TGCGCCAGCAGCCCCGGAAAAGACACAGATACGCAGTATTTT.